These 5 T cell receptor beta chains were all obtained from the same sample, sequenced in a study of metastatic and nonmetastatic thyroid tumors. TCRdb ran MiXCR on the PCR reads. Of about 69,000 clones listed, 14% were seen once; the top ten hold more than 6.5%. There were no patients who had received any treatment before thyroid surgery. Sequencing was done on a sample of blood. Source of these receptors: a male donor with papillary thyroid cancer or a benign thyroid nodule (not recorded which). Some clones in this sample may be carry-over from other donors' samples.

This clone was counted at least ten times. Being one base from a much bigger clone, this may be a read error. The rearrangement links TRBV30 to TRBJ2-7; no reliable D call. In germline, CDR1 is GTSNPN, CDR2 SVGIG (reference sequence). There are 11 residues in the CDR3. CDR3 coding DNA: TGTGCCTGGGGTGTAGCTCTCGAGCAGTACTTC. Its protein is CAWGVALEQYF.

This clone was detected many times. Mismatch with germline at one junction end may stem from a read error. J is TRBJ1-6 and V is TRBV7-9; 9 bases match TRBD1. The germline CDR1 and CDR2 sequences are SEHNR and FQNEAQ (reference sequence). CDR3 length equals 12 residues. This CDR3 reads CASSLGDRERYF. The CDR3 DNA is TGTGCCAGCAGCTTGGGGGACAGGGAGCGGTACTTT.

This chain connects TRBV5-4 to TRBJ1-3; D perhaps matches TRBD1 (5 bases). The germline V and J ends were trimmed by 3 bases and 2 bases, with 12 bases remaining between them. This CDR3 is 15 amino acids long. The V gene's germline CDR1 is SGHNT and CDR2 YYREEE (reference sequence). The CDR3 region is CASSSGGGAGNTIYF. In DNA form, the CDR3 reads TGTGCCAGCAGCTCTGGGGGGGGTGCTGGAAACACCATATATTTT.

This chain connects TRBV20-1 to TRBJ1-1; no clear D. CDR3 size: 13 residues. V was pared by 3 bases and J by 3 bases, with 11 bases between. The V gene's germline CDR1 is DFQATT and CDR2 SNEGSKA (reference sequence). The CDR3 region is CSARQREDTEAFF. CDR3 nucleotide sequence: TGCAGTGCTAGGCAGAGGGAGGACACTGAAGCTTTCTTT.

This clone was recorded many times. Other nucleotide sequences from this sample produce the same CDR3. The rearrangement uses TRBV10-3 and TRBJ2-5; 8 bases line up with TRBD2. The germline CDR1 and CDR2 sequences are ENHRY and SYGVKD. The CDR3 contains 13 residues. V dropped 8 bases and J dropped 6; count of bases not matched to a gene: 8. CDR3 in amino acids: CAIGPGLEQTQYF. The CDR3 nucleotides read TGTGCCATCGGCCCGGGACTAGAACAGACCCAGTACTTC.